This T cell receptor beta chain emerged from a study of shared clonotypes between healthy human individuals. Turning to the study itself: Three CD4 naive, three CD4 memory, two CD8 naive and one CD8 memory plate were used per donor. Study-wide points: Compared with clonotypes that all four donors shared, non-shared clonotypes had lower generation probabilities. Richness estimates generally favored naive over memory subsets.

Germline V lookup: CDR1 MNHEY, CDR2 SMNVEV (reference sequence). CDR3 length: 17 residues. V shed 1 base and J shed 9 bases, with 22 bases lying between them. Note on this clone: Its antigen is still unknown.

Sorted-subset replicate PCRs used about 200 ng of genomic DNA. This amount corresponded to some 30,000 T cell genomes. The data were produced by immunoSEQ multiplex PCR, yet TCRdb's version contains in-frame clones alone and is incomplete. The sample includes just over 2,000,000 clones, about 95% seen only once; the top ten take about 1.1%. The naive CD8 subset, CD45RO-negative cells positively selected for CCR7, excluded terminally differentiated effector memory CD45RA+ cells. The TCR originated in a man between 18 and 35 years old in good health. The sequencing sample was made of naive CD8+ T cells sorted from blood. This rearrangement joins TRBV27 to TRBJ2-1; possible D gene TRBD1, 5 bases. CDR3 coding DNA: TGTGCCAGCAGTTTATTGCTAGTCCAGGGCTTTTCTTCTGAGCAGTTCTTC. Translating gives CASSLLLVQGFSSEQFF.